A selection of T cell receptor beta chains follows, all from one sample in a study of CD8 T cells in ankylosing spondylitis. Each CDR3 protein gets one entry after TCRdb re-called the 5' RACE reads with MiXCR. Of over 450,000 distinct CDR3 sequences listed, approximately 11% are singletons. Sample: blood, either unsorted or a sorted T cell fraction (not recorded which). The receptors come from a male donor with ankylosing spondylitis. CDR3s include the opening cysteine and the closing phenylalanine or tryptophan.

V: TRBV20-1; J: TRBJ2-1; CDR3: CSAISWGGSGRALYNEQFF
V: TRBV13; J: TRBJ2-7; CDR3: CASSLGRSGGVEYEQYF
V: TRBV3-1; J: TRBJ2-1; CDR3: CASSPGLARDEQFF
V: TRBV7-6; J: TRBJ2-7; CDR3: CASSAGQVYEQYF
V: TRBV11-1; J: TRBJ1-1; CDR3: CATRGDGNTEAFF
V: TRBV10-3; J: TRBJ2-7; CDR3: CAISEVSSGRLEQYF
V: TRBV28; J: TRBJ1-5; CDR3: CASRPTGYGNQPQHF
V: TRBV9; J: TRBJ2-7; CDR3: CASSVEDGSYEQYF
V: TRBV7-8; J: TRBJ2-1; CDR3: CASRPVSGPMYNEQFF
V: TRBV29-1; J: TRBJ1-2; CDR3: CSVGEGYTF
V: TRBV24-1; J: TRBJ2-5; CDR3: CATRGGGETQYF
V: TRBV24-1; J: TRBJ2-2; CDR3: CATSDRQLNTGELFF
V: TRBV24-1; J: TRBJ2-3; CDR3: CATSGLGGTDTQYF
V: TRBV5-1; J: TRBJ2-3; CDR3: CASSLGGPQRADTQYF
V: TRBV13; J: TRBJ1-1; CDR3: CASSLGLRLLAPISNTEAFF
V: TRBV7-8; J: TRBJ1-1; CDR3: CASRGDRGFTEAFF
V: TRBV20-1; J: TRBJ2-2; CDR3: CSVLGASGLRFGELFF
V: TRBV5-6; J: TRBJ2-3; CDR3: CASSLLTSGSNTDTQYF
V: TRBV20-1; J: TRBJ1-1; CDR3: CSAPSKTGSPGAFF
V: TRBV5-1; J: TRBJ2-7; CDR3: CASSRPGQNREEQYF
V: TRBV11-3; J: TRBJ2-3; CDR3: CASSLDWEVEDTQYF
V: TRBV10-3; J: TRBJ1-1; CDR3: CAISESYSFIGDAEAFF
V: TRBV2; J: TRBJ1-1; CDR3: CASIPGQVNTEAFF
V: TRBV20-1; J: TRBJ2-1; CDR3: CSARRLAQYNEQFF
V: TRBV7-6; J: TRBJ2-6; CDR3: CASSPVGRESVLTF
V: TRBV12-3/TRBV12-4; J: TRBJ1-1; CDR3: CASSVQGFDTEAFF
V: TRBV6-2/TRBV6-3; J: TRBJ2-7; CDR3: CASSGVGGGEQYF